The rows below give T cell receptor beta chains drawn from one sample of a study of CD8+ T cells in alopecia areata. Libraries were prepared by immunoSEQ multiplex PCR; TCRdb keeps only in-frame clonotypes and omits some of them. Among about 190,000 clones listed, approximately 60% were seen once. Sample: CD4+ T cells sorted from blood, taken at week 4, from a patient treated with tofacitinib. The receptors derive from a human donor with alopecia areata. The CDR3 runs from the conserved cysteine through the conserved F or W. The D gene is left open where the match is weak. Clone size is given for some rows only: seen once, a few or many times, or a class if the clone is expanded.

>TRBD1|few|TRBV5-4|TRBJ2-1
TGTGCCAGCAGCGGGACCATCGACAGGGGGGCTGAGCAGTTCTTC
CASSGTIDRGAEQFF
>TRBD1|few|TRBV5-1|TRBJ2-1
TGCGCCAGCAGCTTGGAAGGGACAGGCTTTTCCTACAATGAGCAGTTCTTC
CASSLEGTGFSYNEQFF
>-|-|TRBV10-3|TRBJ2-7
TGTGCCATCAGTGCGGGAACAGGGCGCTACGAGCAGTACTTC
CAISAGTGRYEQYF
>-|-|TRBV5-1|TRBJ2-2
TGCGCCAGCAGCTTGGCCGTACGAGGGGTTGCGAACACCGGGGAGCTGTTTTTT
CASSLAVRGVANTGELFF
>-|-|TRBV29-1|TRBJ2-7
TGCAGCGTTGCCGGGACTTCCTCCTACGAGCAGTACTTC
CSVAGTSSYEQYF
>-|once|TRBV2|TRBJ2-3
TGTGCCAGCAAGCCGCGGGAACGCACAGATACGCAGTATTTT
CASKPRERTDTQYF
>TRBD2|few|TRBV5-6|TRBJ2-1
TGTGCCAGCAGCTTGGGAAGGACTAGCGTCTACAATGAGCAGTTCTTC
CASSLGRTSVYNEQFF
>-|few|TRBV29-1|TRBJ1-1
TGCAGCGTCAGGGAGCAACGGAACACTGAAGCTTTCTTT
CSVREQRNTEAFF
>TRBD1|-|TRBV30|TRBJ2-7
TGTGCCTGGGCCCGGGACAGGGGGATGGACGAGCAGTACTTC
CAWARDRGMDEQYF
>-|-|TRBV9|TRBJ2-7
TGTGCCAGCAGCGTAGGCCTGGGAGAGCAGTACTTC
CASSVGLGEQYF
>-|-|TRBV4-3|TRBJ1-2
TGCGCCAGCAGCCAAGCCGGGCTCTATGGCTACACCTTC
CASSQAGLYGYTF
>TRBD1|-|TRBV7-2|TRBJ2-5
TGTGCCAGCAGCCCAATGACAGGGGGAGAGACCCAGTACTTC
CASSPMTGGETQYF
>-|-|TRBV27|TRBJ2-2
TGTGCCAGCAGTTTAAAACCAACTTCCACCGGGGAGCTGTTTTTT
CASSLKPTSTGELFF
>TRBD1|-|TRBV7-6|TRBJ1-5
TGTGCCAGCAGCTCGGACAGGGCGTTCAATCAGCCCCAGCATTTT
CASSSDRAFNQPQHF
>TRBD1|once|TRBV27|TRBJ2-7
TGTGCCAGCAGTTCCCTCGGACAGGTAGCCTACGAGCAGTACTTC
CASSSLGQVAYEQYF
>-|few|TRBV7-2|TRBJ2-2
TGTGCCAGCAGCTTAGGGCACGTGAACACCGGGGAGCTGTTTTTT
CASSLGHVNTGELFF
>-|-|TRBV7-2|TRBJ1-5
TGTGCCAGCAGCCCAGGTGGTCCCCAGCATTTT
CASSPGGPQHF
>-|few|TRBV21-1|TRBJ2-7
TGTGCCAGCAGCAACGACTCCGGGACAGGGTTATTAGGATCCTACGAGCAGTACTTC
CASSNDSGTGLLGSYEQYF